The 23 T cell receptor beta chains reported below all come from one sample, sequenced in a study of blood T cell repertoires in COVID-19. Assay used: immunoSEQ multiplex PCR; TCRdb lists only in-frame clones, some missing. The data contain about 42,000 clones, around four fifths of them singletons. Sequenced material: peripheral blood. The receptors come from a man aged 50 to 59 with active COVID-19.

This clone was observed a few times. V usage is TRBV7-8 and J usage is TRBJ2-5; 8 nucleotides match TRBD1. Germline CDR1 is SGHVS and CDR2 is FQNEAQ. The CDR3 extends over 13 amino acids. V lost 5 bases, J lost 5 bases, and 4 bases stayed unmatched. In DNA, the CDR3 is TGTGCCAGCAGCGGACAGGGTATCGAGACCCAGTACTTC. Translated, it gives CASSGQGIETQYF.

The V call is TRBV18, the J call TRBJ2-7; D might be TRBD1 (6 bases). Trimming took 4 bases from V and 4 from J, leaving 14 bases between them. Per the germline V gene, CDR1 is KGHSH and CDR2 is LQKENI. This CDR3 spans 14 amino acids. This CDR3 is CASSRAGEVYEQYF. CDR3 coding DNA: TGTGCCAGCTCACGAGCAGGGGAAGTTTACGAGCAGTACTTC. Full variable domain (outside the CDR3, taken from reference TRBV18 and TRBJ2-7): NAGVMQNPRHLVRRRGQEARLRCSPMKGHSHVYWYRQLPEEGLKFMVYLQKENIIDESGMPKERFSAEFPKEGPSILRIQQVVRGDSAAYFCASSRAGEVYEQYFGPGTRLTVT.

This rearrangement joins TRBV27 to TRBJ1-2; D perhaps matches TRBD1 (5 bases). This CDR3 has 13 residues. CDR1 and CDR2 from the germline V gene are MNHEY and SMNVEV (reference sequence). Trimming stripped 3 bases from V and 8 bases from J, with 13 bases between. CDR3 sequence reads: CASSLAGGRGYTF. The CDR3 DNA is TGTGCCAGCAGTTTGGCGGGGGGTCGGGGCTACACCTTC.

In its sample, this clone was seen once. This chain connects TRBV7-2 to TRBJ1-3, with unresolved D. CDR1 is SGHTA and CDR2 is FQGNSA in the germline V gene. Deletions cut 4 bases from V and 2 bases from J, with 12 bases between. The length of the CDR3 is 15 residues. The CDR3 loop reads CASSSDISPGNTIYF. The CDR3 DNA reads TGTGCCAGCAGCTCTGACATCTCCCCTGGAAACACCATATATTTT.

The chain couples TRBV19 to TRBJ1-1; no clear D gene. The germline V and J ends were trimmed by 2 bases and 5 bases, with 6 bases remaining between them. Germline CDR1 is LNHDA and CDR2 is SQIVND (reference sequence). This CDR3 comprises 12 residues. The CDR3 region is CASSIPGTEAFF. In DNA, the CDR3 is TGTGCCAGTAGTATACCGGGGACTGAAGCTTTCTTT.

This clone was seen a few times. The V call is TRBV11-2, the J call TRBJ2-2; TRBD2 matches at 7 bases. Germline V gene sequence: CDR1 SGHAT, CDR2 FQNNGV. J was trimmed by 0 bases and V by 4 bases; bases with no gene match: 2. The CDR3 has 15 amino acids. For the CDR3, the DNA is TGTGCCAGCAGCTCGCTAGCGGCGAACACCGGGGAGCTGTTTTTT. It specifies CASSSLAANTGELFF.

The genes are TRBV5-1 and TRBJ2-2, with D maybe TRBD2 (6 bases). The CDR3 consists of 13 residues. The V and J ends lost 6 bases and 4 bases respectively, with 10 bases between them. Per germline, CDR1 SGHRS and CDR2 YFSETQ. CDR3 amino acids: CASKPGGTGELFF. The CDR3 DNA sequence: TGCGCCAGCAAACCCGGGGGCACCGGGGAGCTGTTTTTT.

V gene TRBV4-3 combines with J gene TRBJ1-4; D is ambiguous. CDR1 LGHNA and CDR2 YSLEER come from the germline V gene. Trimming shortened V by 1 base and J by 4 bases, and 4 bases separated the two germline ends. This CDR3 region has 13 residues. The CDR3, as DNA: TGCGCCAGCAGCCAAGGGCTTAATGAAAAACTGTTTTTT. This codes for CASSQGLNEKLFF.

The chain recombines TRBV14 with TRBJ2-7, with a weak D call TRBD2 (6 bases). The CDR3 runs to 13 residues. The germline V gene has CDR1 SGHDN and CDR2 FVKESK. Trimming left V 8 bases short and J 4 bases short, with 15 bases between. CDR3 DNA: TGTGCCAGCGGGTTCGGGAGAGGGTACGAGCAGTACTTC. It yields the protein CASGFGRGYEQYF.

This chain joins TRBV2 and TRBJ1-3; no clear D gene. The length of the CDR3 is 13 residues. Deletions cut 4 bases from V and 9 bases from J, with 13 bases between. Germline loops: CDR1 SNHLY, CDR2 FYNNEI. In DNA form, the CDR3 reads TGTGCCAGCAGTGCCGTCATTTTCGGCACCATATATTTT. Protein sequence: CASSAVIFGTIYF.

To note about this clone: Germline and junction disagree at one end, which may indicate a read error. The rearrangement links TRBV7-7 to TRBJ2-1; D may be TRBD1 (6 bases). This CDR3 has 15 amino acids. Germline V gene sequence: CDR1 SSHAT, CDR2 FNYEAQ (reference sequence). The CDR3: CASSLGRGSYNEQFF. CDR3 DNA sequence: TGTGCTAGCAGCTTAGGCAGGGGTTCCTACAATGAGCAGTTCTTC.

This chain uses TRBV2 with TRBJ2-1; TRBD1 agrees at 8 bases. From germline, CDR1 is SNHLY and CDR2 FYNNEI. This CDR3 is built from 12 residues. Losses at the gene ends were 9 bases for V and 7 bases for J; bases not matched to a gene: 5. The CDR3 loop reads CASRTGLNEQFF. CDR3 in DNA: TGTGCCAGTAGGACAGGGTTGAATGAGCAGTTCTTC.

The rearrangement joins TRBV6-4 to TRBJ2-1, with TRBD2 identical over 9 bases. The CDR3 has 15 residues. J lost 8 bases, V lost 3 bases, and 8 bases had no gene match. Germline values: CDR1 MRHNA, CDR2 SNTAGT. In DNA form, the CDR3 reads TGTGCCAGCAGTGATGGGCGGGGGGGCATTGATGAGCAGTTCTTC. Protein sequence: CASSDGRGGIDEQFF.

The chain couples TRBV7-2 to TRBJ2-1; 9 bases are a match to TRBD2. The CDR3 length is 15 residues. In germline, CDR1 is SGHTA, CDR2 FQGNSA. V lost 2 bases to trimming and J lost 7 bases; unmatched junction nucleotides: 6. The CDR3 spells CASSLPSGAINEQFF. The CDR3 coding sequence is TGTGCCAGCAGCTTACCTAGCGGGGCGATAAATGAGCAGTTCTTC.

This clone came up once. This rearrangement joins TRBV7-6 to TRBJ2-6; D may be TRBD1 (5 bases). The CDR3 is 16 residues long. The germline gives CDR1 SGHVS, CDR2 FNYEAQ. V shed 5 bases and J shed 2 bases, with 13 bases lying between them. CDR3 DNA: TGTGCCAGCAGCCCTTTATGGGGCGCTGGGGCCAACGTCCTGACTTTC. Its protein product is CASSPLWGAGANVLTF.

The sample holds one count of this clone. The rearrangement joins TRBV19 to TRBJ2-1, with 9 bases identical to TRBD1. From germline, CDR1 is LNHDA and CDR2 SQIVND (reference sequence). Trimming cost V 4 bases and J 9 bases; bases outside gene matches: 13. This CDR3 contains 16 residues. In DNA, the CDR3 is TGTGCCAGTAGTACGATAACAGGGGGCTATTCTACTGAGCAGTTCTTC. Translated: CASSTITGGYSTEQFF.

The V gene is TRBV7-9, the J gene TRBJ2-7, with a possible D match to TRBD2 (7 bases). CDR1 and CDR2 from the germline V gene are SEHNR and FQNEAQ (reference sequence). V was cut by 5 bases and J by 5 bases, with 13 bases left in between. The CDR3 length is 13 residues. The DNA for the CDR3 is TGTGCCAGCAGCGTTGGCGGGGGCCACGAGCAGTACTTC. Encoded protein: CASSVGGGHEQYF.

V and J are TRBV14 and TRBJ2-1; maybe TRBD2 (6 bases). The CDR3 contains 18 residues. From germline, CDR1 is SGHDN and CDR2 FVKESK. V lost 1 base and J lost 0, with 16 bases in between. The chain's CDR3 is CASSQVRSGRSSYNEQFF. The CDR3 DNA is TGTGCCAGCAGCCAAGTCCGCTCCGGGAGAAGCTCCTACAATGAGCAGTTCTTC.

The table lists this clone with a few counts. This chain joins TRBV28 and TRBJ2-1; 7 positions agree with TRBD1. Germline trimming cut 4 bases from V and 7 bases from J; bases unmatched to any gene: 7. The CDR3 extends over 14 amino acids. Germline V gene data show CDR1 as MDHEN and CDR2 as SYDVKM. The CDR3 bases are TGTGCCAGCAGTTCCGGGACAGTTCGTAATGAGCAGTTCTTC. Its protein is CASSSGTVRNEQFF.

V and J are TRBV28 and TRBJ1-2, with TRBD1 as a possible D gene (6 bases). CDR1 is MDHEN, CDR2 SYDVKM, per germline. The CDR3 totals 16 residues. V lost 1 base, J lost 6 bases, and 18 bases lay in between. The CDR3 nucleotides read TGTGCCAGCAGTTTATTTTTCGGGCGAGGGGGGGATGGCTACACCTTC. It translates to CASSLFFGRGGDGYTF.

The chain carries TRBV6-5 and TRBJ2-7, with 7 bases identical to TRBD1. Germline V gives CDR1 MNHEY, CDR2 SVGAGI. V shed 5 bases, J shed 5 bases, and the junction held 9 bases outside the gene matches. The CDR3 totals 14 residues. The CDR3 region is CASSIDRVGNEQYF. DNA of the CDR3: TGTGCCAGCAGTATAGACAGGGTCGGCAACGAGCAGTACTTC.

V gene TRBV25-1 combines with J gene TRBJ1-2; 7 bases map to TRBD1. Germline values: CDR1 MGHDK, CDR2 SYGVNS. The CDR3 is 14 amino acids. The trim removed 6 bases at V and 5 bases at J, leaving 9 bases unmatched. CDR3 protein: CASSSDRVGYGYTF. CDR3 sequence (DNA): TGTGCCAGCAGCTCCGACAGGGTTGGTTATGGCTACACCTTC.

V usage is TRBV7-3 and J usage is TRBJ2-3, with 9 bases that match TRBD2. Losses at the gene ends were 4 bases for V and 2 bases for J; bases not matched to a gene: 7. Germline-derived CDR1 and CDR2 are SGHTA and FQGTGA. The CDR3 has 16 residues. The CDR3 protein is CASSSMSGGPTDTQYF. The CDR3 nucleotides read TGTGCCAGCAGCTCAATGAGCGGGGGGCCCACAGATACGCAGTATTTT. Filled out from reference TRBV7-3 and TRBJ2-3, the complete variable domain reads GAGVSQTPSNKVTEKGKYVELRCDPISGHTALYWYRQSLGQGPEFLIYFQGTGAADDSGLPNDRFFAVRPEGSVSTLKIQRTERGDSAVYLCASSSMSGGPTDTQYFGPGTRLTVL.